This T cell receptor beta chain comes out of a study of patients and donors after allogeneic stem cell transplantation. CDR3 length equals 16 residues. The V gene's germline CDR1 is MNHEY and CDR2 SVGAGI. Trimming cost V 3 bases and J 3 bases, with 14 bases left between them. TCRdb used MiXCR to reprocess the RT-PCR reads, holding one entry per CDR3 protein. The sample yields over 150,000 distinct CDR3 sequences, 30% seen once. This clonotype appeared a few times. Input material: blood, either unsorted or a sorted T cell fraction (not recorded which). The origin of this receptor is a human donor who was either an allogeneic HSCT recipient or a stem cell or donor lymphocyte infusion donor (not recorded which). It is not recorded whose cells these are; they may come from a transplant donor. The rearrangement links TRBV6-5 to TRBJ2-2; D uncertain. The CDR3 bases are TGTGCCAGCAGTTATGGGATAGATCCCTACACCGGGGAGCTGTTTTTT. This gives the protein CASSYGIDPYTGELFF.